A single sample is the source of the 12 T cell receptor beta chains below, sequenced in a study of PD-1 and CTLA-4 blockade in melanoma (dated by TCRdb to the early 2020s). Library method: the immunoSEQ multiplex PCR assay. The table was pulled from immuneACCESS by TCRdb, which kept in-frame rearrangements only. Such tables lose some clones; where checked, under half of the loss comes from unresolved V genes, and the rest has no known cause. Within this sample are roughly 30,000 clones, with around 93% of them counted one time only. The top ten clonotypes cover about 8.6% of the sample. The sequenced sample was CD8+ T cells from peripheral blood, obtained from a patient given anti-PD-1 treatment. The receptor set was obtained from a human donor with melanoma.

The chain recombines TRBV6-5 with TRBJ1-5; D is uncertain. CDR1 and CDR2 (germline): MNHEY, SVGAGI. With 4 bases removed from V and 3 bases from J, the gap between germline ends came to 7 bases. The CDR3 is 13 residues long. The CDR3 region is CASSFSDNQPQHF. The DNA for the CDR3 is TGTGCCAGCAGTTTTTCGGACAATCAGCCCCAGCATTTT.

The chain joins TRBV5-1 to TRBJ2-5; no clear D. Trimming stripped 2 bases from V and 3 bases from J, with 11 bases between. CDR1 and CDR2 (germline): SGHRS, YFSETQ. CDR3 length equals 14 residues. This CDR3 reads CASSLWSPKETQYF. Written as DNA, the CDR3 is TGCGCCAGCAGCTTATGGTCGCCCAAAGAGACCCAGTACTTC.

J is TRBJ2-1 and V is TRBV5-5; D might be TRBD1 (5 bases). Trimming took off 0 bases at V and 7 bases at J, with 11 bases between the two ends. This CDR3 has 14 residues. Germline CDR1 is SGHKS and CDR2 is YYEKEE (reference sequence). For the CDR3, the DNA is TGTGCCAGCAGCTTGGAATGGCAGGGAAATGAGCAGTTCTTC. It codes for CASSLEWQGNEQFF.

This clone has just a few counts. The chain uses TRBV20-1 and TRBJ2-7; TRBD1 matches at 9 bases. V dropped 3 bases and J dropped 6; count of bases not matched to a gene: 9. The CDR3 sequence is 14 residues long. Germline CDR1 is DFQATT and CDR2 is SNEGSKA (reference sequence). The CDR3 loop is CSASSGTGSSEQYF. In DNA, the CDR3 is TGCAGTGCTAGTTCCGGGACAGGGAGTAGCGAGCAGTACTTC.

The gene calls are TRBV5-4 and TRBJ2-2; D is ambiguous. CDR3 size: 12 residues. V shed 5 bases and J shed 5 bases, with 7 bases lying between them. Germline values: CDR1 SGHNT, CDR2 YYREEE (reference sequence). The CDR3 sequence is CASSPHTGELFF. The CDR3 DNA reads as TGTGCCAGCAGTCCTCATACCGGGGAGCTGTTTTTT.

In regard to this clone: The same CDR3 arises from other DNA sequences in this sample as well. The chain uses TRBV27 and TRBJ2-3, with a weak D call TRBD2 (5 bases). From germline, CDR1 is MNHEY and CDR2 SMNVEV (reference sequence). The V end lost 2 bases, the J end lost 1 base, and 7 bases lay between the germline ends. This CDR3 region has 14 residues. The CDR3: CASSLAGRTDTQYF. CDR3 in DNA: TGTGCCAGCAGTTTAGCGGGCCGCACAGATACGCAGTATTTT.

J is TRBJ2-5 and V is TRBV12-3 or TRBV12-4; 7 bases fit TRBD2. The J segment lost 10 bases and the V segment lost 5 bases, leaving 7 bases of the junction unmatched. CDR3 size: 12 residues. The CDR3 reads CASSPASGLQYF. DNA of the CDR3: TGTGCCAGCAGTCCCGCTAGCGGCCTCCAGTACTTC.

The chain recombines TRBV27 with TRBJ2-1, with 7 bases aligning to TRBD2. The CDR3 sequence is 16 residues long. Germline CDR1 reads MNHEY; CDR2 reads SMNVEV (reference sequence). The junction had 8 bases not matched to a gene; V was cut back by 5 bases and J by 1 base. This CDR3 reads CASSTLRGRSYNEQFF. The CDR3 coding sequence is TGTGCCAGCAGTACACTCCGCGGGAGATCCTACAATGAGCAGTTCTTC.

This chain joins TRBV7-9 and TRBJ2-5; TRBD1 aligns across 8 bases. With V trimmed by 1 base and J by 5 bases, 6 bases remained unmatched. Germline values: CDR1 SEHNR, CDR2 FQNEAQ (reference sequence). This CDR3 comprises 15 residues. CDR3 protein: CASSLGQGAWETQYF. CDR3 coding DNA: TGTGCCAGCAGCTTAGGGCAGGGGGCATGGGAGACCCAGTACTTC.

This clone was recorded once. The rearrangement uses TRBV5-5 and TRBJ2-1; TRBD2 agrees at 9 bases. CDR3 length: 16 residues. J lost 7 bases, V lost 6 bases, and 14 bases had no gene match. The germline gives CDR1 SGHKS, CDR2 YYEKEE (reference sequence). The CDR3 loop is CASIPAAGGPGNEQFF. CDR3 nucleotide sequence: TGTGCCAGCATCCCGGCGGCGGGAGGGCCGGGGAATGAGCAGTTCTTC. The full variable domain, with the rest looked up from reference TRBV5-5 and TRBJ2-1, is DAGVTQSPTHLIKTRGQQVTLRCSPISGHKSVSWYQQVLGQGPQFIFQYYEKEERGRGNFPDRFSARQFPNYSSELNVNALLLGDSALYLCASIPAAGGPGNEQFFGPGTRLTVL.

This clone occurred once. One end of the junction varies from germline; a read error may be responsible. This chain connects TRBV24-1 to TRBJ2-3; 9 bases align to TRBD2. Germline CDR1 KGHDR, CDR2 SFDVKD. This CDR3 is 16 amino acids long. The CDR3 nucleotides read TGTGCCACCAGTGACTTTTCCGGGACTAGCAGAGATACGCAGTATTTT. Translation gives CATSDFSGTSRDTQYF.

This chain joins TRBV4-2 and TRBJ1-1, with unresolved D. V lost 4 bases and J 6 bases, leaving 6 bases between the germline ends. There are 11 residues in the CDR3. Germline CDR1 reads LGHNA; CDR2 reads YNFKEQ. The DNA for the CDR3 is TGTGCCAGCAGCCTACAATCTGAAGCTTTCTTT. It translates to CASSLQSEAFF.